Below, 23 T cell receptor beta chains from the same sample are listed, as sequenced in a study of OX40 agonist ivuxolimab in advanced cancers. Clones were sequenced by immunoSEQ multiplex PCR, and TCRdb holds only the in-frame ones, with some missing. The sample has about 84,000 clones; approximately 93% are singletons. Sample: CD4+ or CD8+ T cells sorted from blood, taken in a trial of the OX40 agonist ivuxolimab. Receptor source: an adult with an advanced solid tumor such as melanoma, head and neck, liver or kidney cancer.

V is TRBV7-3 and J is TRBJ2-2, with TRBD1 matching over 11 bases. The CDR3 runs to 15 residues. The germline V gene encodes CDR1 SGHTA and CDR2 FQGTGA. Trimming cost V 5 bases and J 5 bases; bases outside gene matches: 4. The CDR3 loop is CASSPGTGGTGELFF. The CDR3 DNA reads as TGTGCCAGCAGCCCCGGGACAGGGGGTACCGGGGAGCTGTTTTTT.

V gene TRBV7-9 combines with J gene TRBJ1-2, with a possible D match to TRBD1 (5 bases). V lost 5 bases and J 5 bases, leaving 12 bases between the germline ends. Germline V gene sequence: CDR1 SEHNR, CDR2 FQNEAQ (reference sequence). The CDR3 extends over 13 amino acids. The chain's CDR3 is CASSPEGPYGYTF. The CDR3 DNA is TGTGCCAGCAGCCCTGAGGGGCCATATGGCTACACCTTC.

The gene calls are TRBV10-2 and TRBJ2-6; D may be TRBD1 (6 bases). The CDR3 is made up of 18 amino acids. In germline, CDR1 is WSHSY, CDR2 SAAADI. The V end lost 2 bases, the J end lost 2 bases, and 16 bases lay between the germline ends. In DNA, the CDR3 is TGCGCCAGCAGTGAGGAGTACAGGGTGTCGGCTGGGGCCAACGTCCTGACTTTC. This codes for CASSEEYRVSAGANVLTF.

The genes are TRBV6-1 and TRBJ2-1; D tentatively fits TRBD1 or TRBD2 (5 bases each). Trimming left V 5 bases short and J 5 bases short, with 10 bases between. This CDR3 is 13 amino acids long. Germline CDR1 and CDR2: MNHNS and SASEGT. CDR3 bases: TGTGCCAGCAGTATTGGGACGGACAATGAGCAGTTCTTC. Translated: CASSIGTDNEQFF.

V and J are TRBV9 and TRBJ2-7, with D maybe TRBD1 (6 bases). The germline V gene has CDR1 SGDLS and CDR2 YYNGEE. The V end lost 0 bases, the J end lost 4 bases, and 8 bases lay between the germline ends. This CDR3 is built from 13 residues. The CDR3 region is CASSVEQGYEQYF. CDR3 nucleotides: TGTGCCAGCAGCGTAGAACAGGGTTACGAGCAGTACTTC.

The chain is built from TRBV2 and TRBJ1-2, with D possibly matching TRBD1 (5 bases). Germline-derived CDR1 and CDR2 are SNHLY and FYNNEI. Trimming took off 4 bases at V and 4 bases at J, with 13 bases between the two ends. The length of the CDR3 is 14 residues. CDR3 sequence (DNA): TGTGCCAGCAGTGGGGGCCCCGACCCCTATGGCTACACCTTC. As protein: CASSGGPDPYGYTF.

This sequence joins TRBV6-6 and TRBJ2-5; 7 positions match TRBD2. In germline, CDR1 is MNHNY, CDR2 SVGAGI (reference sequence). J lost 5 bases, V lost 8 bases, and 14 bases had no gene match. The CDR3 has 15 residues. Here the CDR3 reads CASEAKRDPGETQYF. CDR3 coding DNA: TGTGCCAGCGAAGCGAAGCGGGACCCTGGGGAGACCCAGTACTTC.

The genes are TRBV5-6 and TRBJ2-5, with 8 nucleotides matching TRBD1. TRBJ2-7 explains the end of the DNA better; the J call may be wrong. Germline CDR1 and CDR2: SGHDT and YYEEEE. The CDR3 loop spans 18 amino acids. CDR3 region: CASSLASLGTGGLDEQYF. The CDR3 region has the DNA TGTGCCAGCAGCTTGGCGAGTCTTGGGACAGGTGGGCTTGACGAGCAGTACTTC.

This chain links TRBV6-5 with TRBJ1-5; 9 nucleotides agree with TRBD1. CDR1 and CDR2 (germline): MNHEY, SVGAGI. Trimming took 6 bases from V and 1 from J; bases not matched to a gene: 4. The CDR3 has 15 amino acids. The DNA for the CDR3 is TGTGCCAGCAGACAACAGGGGGCAAGCAATCAGCCCCAGCATTTT. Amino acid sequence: CASRQQGASNQPQHF.

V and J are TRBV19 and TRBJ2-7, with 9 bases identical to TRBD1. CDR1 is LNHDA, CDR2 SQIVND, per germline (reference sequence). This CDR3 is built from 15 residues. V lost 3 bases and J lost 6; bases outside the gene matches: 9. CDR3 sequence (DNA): TGTGCCAGTAGTATGGGGCCGGGACAGGGTCCCGAGCAGTACTTC. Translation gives CASSMGPGQGPEQYF.

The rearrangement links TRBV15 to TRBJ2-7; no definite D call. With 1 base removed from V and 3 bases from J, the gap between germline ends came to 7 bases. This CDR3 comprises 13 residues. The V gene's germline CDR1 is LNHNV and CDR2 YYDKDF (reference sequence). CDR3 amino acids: CATSRGPNYEQYF. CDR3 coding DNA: TGTGCCACCAGCAGAGGACCGAACTACGAGCAGTACTTC.

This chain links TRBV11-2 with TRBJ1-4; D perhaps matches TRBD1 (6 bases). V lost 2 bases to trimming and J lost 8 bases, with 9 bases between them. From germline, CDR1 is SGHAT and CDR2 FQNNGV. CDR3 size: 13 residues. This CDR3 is CASSLRQDEKLFF. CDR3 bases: TGTGCCAGCAGCTTACGACAGGACGAAAAACTGTTTTTT.

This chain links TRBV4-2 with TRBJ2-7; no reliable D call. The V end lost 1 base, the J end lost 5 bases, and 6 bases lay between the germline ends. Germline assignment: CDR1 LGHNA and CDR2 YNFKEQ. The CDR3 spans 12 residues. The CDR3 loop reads CASSQGSDEQYF. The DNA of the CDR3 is TGTGCCAGCAGCCAAGGTTCGGACGAGCAGTACTTC.

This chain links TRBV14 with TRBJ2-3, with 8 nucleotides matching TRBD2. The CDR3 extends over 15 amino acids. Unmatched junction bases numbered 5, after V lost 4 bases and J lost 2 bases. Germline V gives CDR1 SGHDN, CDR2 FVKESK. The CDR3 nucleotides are TGTGCCAGCAGCCTTAGCGGGGAATTCACAGATACGCAGTATTTT. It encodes CASSLSGEFTDTQYF.

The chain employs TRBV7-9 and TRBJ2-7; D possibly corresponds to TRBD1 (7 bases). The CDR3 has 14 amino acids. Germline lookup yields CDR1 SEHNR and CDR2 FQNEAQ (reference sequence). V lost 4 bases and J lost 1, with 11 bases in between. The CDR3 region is CASSWGDSSYEQYF. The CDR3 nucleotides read TGTGCCAGCAGCTGGGGGGACAGTTCCTACGAGCAGTACTTC.

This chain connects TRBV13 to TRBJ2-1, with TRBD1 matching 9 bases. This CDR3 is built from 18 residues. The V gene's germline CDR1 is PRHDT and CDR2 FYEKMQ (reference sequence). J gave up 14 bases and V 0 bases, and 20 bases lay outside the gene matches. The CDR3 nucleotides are TGTGCCAGCAGCTTAGGACAGGGGGCATCCTCATCCCCAATGAGCAAGTTCTTC. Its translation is CASSLGQGASSSPMSKFF.

The CDR3 sequence is CASSLVGNSGSSYNEQFF. For the CDR3, the DNA is TGTGCCAGCAGCTTAGTGGGAAATAGCGGGAGCTCCTACAATGAGCAGTTCTTC. The chain combines TRBV7-8 with TRBJ2-1; 9 bases align to TRBD2. The CDR3 loop spans 18 amino acids. Germline V CDR1 and CDR2: SGHVS, FQNEAQ. The trim removed 1 base at V and 0 bases at J, leaving 7 bases unmatched. Combining the CDR3 with reference TRBV7-8 and TRBJ2-1 gives the whole variable domain GAGVSQSPRYKVAKRGQDVALRCDPISGHVSLFWYQQALGQGPEFLTYFQNEAQLDKSGLPSDRFFAERPEGSVSTLKIQRTQQEDSAVYLCASSLVGNSGSSYNEQFFGPGTRLTVL.

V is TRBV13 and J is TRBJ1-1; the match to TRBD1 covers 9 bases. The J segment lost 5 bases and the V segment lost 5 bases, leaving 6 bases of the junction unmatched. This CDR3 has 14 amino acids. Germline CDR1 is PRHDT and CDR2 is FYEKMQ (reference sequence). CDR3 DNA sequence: TGTGCCAGCAGCCCGGGGACAGGGCGTACTGAAGCTTTCTTT. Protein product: CASSPGTGRTEAFF.

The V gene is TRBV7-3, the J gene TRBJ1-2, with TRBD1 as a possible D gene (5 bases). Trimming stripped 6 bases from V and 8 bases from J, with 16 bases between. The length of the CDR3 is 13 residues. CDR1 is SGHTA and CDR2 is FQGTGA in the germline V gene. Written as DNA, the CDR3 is TGTGCCAGCAGTCGACGGGACGGCAAGGGCTACACCTTC. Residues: CASSRRDGKGYTF. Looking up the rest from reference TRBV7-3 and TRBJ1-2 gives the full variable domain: GAGVSQTPSNKVTEKGKYVELRCDPISGHTALYWYRQSLGQGPEFLIYFQGTGAADDSGLPNDRFFAVRPEGSVSTLKIQRTERGDSAVYLCASSRRDGKGYTFGSGTRLTVV.

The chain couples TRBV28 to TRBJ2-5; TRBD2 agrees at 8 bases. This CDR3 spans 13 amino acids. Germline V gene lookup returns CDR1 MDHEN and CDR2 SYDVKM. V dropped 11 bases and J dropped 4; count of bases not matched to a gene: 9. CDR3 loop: CAPGGGPAETQYF. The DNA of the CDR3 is TGTGCCCCCGGGGGGGGGCCCGCAGAGACCCAGTACTTC. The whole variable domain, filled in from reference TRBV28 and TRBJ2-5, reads DVKVTQSSRYLVKRTGEKVFLECVQDMDHENMFWYRQDPGLGLRLIYFSYDVKMKEKGDIPEGYSVSREKKERFSLILESASTNQTSMYLCAPGGGPAETQYFGPGTRLLVL.

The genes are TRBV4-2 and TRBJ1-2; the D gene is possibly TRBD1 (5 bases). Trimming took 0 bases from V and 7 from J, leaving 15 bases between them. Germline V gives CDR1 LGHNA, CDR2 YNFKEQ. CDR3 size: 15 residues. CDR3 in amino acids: CASSQEGERRLGYTF. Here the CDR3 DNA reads TGTGCCAGCAGCCAAGAGGGGGAGCGCCGTCTTGGCTACACCTTC.

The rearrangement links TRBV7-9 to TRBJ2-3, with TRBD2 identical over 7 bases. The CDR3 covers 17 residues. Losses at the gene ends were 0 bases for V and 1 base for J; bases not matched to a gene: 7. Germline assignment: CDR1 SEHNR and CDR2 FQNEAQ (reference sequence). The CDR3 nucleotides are TGTGCCAGCAGCTTAGCTCGGGCGGGAGCGGGCACAGATACGCAGTATTTT. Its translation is CASSLARAGAGTDTQYF.

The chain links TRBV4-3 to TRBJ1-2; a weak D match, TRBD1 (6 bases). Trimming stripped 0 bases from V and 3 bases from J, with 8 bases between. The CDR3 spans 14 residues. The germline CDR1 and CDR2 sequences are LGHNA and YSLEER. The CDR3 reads CASSQDRQDYGYTF. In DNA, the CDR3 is TGCGCCAGCAGCCAAGATCGACAGGACTATGGCTACACCTTC.